Listed below are T cell receptor beta chains from one sample, sequenced in a study of T cells in Graves' hyperthyroidism and ophthalmopathy. TCRdb reprocessed the multiplex PCR reads with MiXCR, giving one entry per CDR3 protein. The data hold a few hundred thousand distinct CDR3 sequences, with about 45% observed a single time. Sequenced: peripheral blood or thyroid tissue (not recorded which). The source is a woman aged 18-35 years with Graves' hyperthyroidism. Each CDR3 is given with its conserved first and last residue. D genes are given only for firm matches. Not every row has a clone size; where given, it reads once, few, many or a size class.

.,TRBV25-1,TRBJ2-3,many,TGTGCCAGCAGTGAAGGGGGGCCCTTTGACACAGATACGCAGTATTTT,CASSEGGPFDTDTQYF
.,TRBV5-8,TRBJ1-2,many,TGTGCCAGCAGCTTGGGGGCAAGCTATGGCTACACCTTC,CASSLGASYGYTF
TRBD1,TRBV29-1,TRBJ2-7,many,TGCAGCGTCGTGACAGGGCGAGACTACGAGCAGTACTTC,CSVVTGRDYEQYF
TRBD1,TRBV28,TRBJ2-7,many,TGTGCCAGCTTACAGGGGAGCTCCTACGAGCAGTACTTC,CASLQGSSYEQYF
TRBD2,TRBV6-4,TRBJ2-7,.,TGTGCCAGCAGTGACGGGACTAGCGGGAGCAATGAGCAGTACTTC,CASSDGTSGSNEQYF
.,TRBV13,TRBJ2-7,few,TGTGCCAGCAGCTTAGGTAGCTACTCCTACGAGCAGTACTTC,CASSLGSYSYEQYF
TRBD2,TRBV6-1,TRBJ2-1,once,TGTGCCAGCAGTCCGGCCGGGACTAGCGGGATAAAGGAGCAGTTCTTC,CASSPAGTSGIKEQFF
TRBD1,TRBV7-6,TRBJ1-2,many,TGTGCCAGCAGCTTAGGGACAGGGCCGACTGGCTACACCTTC,CASSLGTGPTGYTF
TRBD1,TRBV29-1,TRBJ2-5,.,TGCAGCATCCTGACAGGGGACCCGGAGACCCAGTACTTC,CSILTGDPETQYF
.,TRBV27,TRBJ2-1,.,TGTGCCAGCAGTCGGCCGACACTTGGGGGAGAGCAGTTCTTC,CASSRPTLGGEQFF
.,TRBV29-1,TRBJ2-5,.,TGCAGCGTTGAAGAGGTGGAGGGGGGGCAAGAGACCCAGTACTTC,CSVEEVEGGQETQYF
.,TRBV7-2,TRBJ1-1,many,TGTGCCAGCAGCTTCATCCTCGATGGCACTGAAGCTTTCTTT,CASSFILDGTEAFF
TRBD1,TRBV12-5,TRBJ1-2,.,TGTGCTAGTGGTTTGGTACTCGACAGGGGTATGACTGGGGGCTACACCTTC,CASGLVLDRGMTGGYTF
.,TRBV20-1,TRBJ2-5,.,TGCAGTGCCACCAGCAGAGATGGTCCAGCTCTCGGGACCCAGTACTTC,CSATSRDGPALGTQYF
TRBD2,TRBV7-6,TRBJ2-1,few,TGTGCCAGCAACGGACTAGCGAGCAATGAGCAGTTCTTC,CASNGLASNEQFF
.,TRBV5-6,TRBJ1-1,.,TGTGCCAGCAGCTTAGCCGGGGACATGAACACTGAAGCTTTCTTT,CASSLAGDMNTEAFF
.,TRBV27,TRBJ2-7,few,TGTGCCAGCAGTTTAATAGGGGCCGAGCAGTACTTC,CASSLIGAEQYF
.,TRBV5-1,TRBJ2-1,.,TGCGCCAGCAGCACGCCGGCCGGACCCTACAATGAGCAGTTCTTC,CASSTPAGPYNEQFF
.,TRBV14,TRBJ1-5,.,TGTGCCAGCAGCCTCCGGCATTTT,CASSLRHF
TRBD2,TRBV20-1,TRBJ2-7,.,TGCAGTGCTAGATTGACTAGCGGGGGATACGAGCAGTACTTC,CSARLTSGGYEQYF
.,TRBV2,TRBJ1-5,few,TGTGCCAGCAGGTTAAAGAACAATCAGCCCCAGCATTTT,CASRLKNNQPQHF
TRBD1,TRBV5-1,TRBJ2-7,many,TGCGCCAGCAGCGGACCGGGACAGGGGGCAAACGAGCAGTACTTC,CASSGPGQGANEQYF
.,TRBV29-1,TRBJ2-6,.,TGCAGCGTTGAAGATCGGGCACCCTCTGGGGCCAACGTCCTGACTTTC,CSVEDRAPSGANVLTF
TRBD1,TRBV12-3/TRBV12-4,TRBJ1-1,many,TGTGCCAGCAGCCCTCAGGGGGGGTCCACTGAAGCTTTCTTT,CASSPQGGSTEAFF
.,TRBV7-9,TRBJ2-5,.,TGTGCCAGCAGCTTGGCCCTGAGGACCGGGGAGACCCAGTACTTC,CASSLALRTGETQYF
TRBD2,TRBV7-6,TRBJ2-1,.,TGTGCCAGCAGCTTAGCCACTAGCGGGAGGGGCAGGAATGAGCAGTTCTTC,CASSLATSGRGRNEQFF
TRBD1,TRBV14,TRBJ1-2,.,TGTGCCAGCAGCCAATCCAACAGGGGACCGACTAACTATGGCTACACCTTC,CASSQSNRGPTNYGYTF
.,TRBV10-3,TRBJ1-4,.,TGTGCCATCAGTGAATTTCGGGGGGAACTGTTTTTT,CAISEFRGELFF